These T cell receptor beta chains were read from a single sample in a study of blood T cell repertoires in COVID-19. Sequencing was performed with immunoSEQ multiplex PCR; in TCRdb, only in-frame clones are kept and a portion is missing. In the table there are 200,000 to 250,000 clones, around 83% of which are singletons. Sequenced: peripheral blood. The receptor source for this set is a man aged 25 to 45 who had recovered from COVID-19. CDR3s include the opening cysteine and the closing phenylalanine or tryptophan. D genes are given only for firm matches. The size entry is marked missing in some rows and otherwise reads once, few, many or a size class.

>-|TRBJ1-2|-|TRBV18
TGTGCCAGCTCACCCGGGGACTCAAGGTGGGGCTACACCTTC
CASSPGDSRWGYTF
>once|TRBJ1-2|-|TRBV2
TGTGCCAGCAGTGAAGCGCCCGGGTCCCGGGGGGGCTACACCTTC
CASSEAPGSRGGYTF
>few|TRBJ2-1|-|TRBV19
TGTGCCAGTAGTATAGGAGGTGACTACAATGAGCAGTTCTTC
CASSIGGDYNEQFF
>-|TRBJ2-3|-|TRBV15
TGTGCCACCTGGGAGGGGAAGGGGGGCACAGATACGCAGTATTTT
CATWEGKGGTDTQYF
>-|TRBJ1-6|-|TRBV10-1
TGCGCCAGCAGGAAGGACACCGATTCACCCCTCCACTTT
CASRKDTDSPLHF
>-|TRBJ2-6|-|TRBV7-8
TGTGCCAGCCGTGCGGTCGCTGGGGCCAACGTCCTGACTTTC
CASRAVAGANVLTF
>-|TRBJ2-1|-|TRBV5-4
TGTGCCAGCAGCTTCGAGGGCTCGTTCATAGATGAGCAGTTCTTC
CASSFEGSFIDEQFF
>-|TRBJ1-1|TRBD1|TRBV19
TGTGCCAGTCGGACAGGGGTAACTGAAGCTTTCTTT
CASRTGVTEAFF
>-|TRBJ1-6|-|TRBV28
TGTGCCAGCACCTCCCGGACAGTAAATTCACCCCTCCACTTT
CASTSRTVNSPLHF
>-|TRBJ1-1|TRBD1|TRBV19
TGTGCCAGTAGTGCCCGGGACAGGGGGCTCACTGAAGCTTTCTTT
CASSARDRGLTEAFF
>-|TRBJ2-7|TRBD2|TRBV7-9
TGTGCCAGCAGCTATGCCCCCGCGGGGGGGATGGCCGAGCAGTACTTC
CASSYAPAGGMAEQYF
>-|TRBJ1-4|TRBD1|TRBV2
TGTGCCAGCAGAGAGACAGGGTCCGGTAATGAAAAACTGTTTTTT
CASRETGSGNEKLFF
>-|TRBJ2-5|-|TRBV7-3
TGTGCCAGCAGCCCCCGGCAGAGGGAGACCCAGTACTTC
CASSPRQRETQYF
>-|TRBJ1-2|TRBD1|TRBV19
TGTGCCAGTAGGTGGACAGGTTCCTATGGCTACACCTTC
CASRWTGSYGYTF
>-|TRBJ1-2|-|TRBV5-4
TGTGCCAGCAGCTTGGTTCAGGGAAACTATGGCTACACCTTC
CASSLVQGNYGYTF
>few|TRBJ1-5|TRBD1|TRBV7-9
TGTGCCAGCAGCCAGACAGGGAGCAATCAGCCCCAGCATTTT
CASSQTGSNQPQHF
>-|TRBJ2-5|-|TRBV11-2
TGTGCCAGCAGCTTATCGGGTGGAGAGACCCAGTACTTC
CASSLSGGETQYF
>-|TRBJ2-1|-|TRBV5-1
TGCGCCAGCAGCTTGGGGCGGCTGGAGTTCTTC
CASSLGRLEFF
>-|TRBJ2-3|TRBD2|TRBV4-2
TGTGCCAGCAGCCAAGATCGAGGCGGGGGGACAGATACGCAGTATTTT
CASSQDRGGGTDTQYF
>-|TRBJ2-3|-|TRBV11-2
TGTGCCAGCAGCCTCGCCGGGAACTTCGGGGGTACGCAGTATTTT
CASSLAGNFGGTQYF
>-|TRBJ1-6|TRBD1|TRBV6-5
TGTGCCAGCAGTTACTCGGGACAGGCGGGATCACCCCTCCACTTT
CASSYSGQAGSPLHF
>-|TRBJ1-2|TRBD1|TRBV6-6
TGTGCCAGCAGCCCAACTCCCGACCGGGACAGGGTACAACCTAACTTC
CASSPTPDRDRVQPNF
>-|TRBJ1-5|TRBD1|TRBV11-3
TGTGCCAGCAACAGGGGAAGTCGTGGCAATCAGCCCCAGCATTTT
CASNRGSRGNQPQHF
>-|TRBJ2-5|TRBD1|TRBV2
TGTGCCAGCAGTCGGGACAGACAAGAGACCCAGTACTTC
CASSRDRQETQYF
>-|TRBJ2-1|TRBD2|TRBV10-3
TGTGCCATCAGTGAGTCAGCGGGGGGGCCGTATGAGCAGTTCTTC
CAISESAGGPYEQFF
>-|TRBJ2-2|TRBD2|TRBV7-3
TGTGCCAGCAGCCCTCGACTAGCGGGGGCCCAGAACACCGGGGAGCTGTTTTTT
CASSPRLAGAQNTGELFF
>-|TRBJ2-7|TRBD2|TRBV7-8
TGTGCCAGCAGACCAGGGCCGGCCACTAGCGGGACCTACGAGCAGTACTTC
CASRPGPATSGTYEQYF
>-|TRBJ2-3|-|TRBV11-2
TGTGCCAGCAGCTTAGGGGCAGGCTCACAATGGGATACGCAGTATTTT
CASSLGAGSQWDTQYF
>-|TRBJ1-1|-|TRBV6-5
TGTGCCAGCGGGAGGGGGGGACAAATGAACACTGAAGCTTTCTTT
CASGRGGQMNTEAFF
>-|TRBJ1-1|-|TRBV3-1/TRBV3-2
TGTGCCAGCAGCCAATCTGGGGGGGCCACCCAAGCTTTTTTT
CASSQSGGATQAFF
>-|TRBJ2-7|TRBD2|TRBV20-1
TGCAGTGCTAGTAACCCCGCTAGCGGGGGGTTCGAGCAGTACTTC
CSASNPASGGFEQYF
>-|TRBJ1-1|-|TRBV2
TGTGCCAGCGGGGGGACGAGGAGCACTGAAGCTTTCTTT
CASGGTRSTEAFF
>-|TRBJ1-2|-|TRBV6-5
TGTGCCAGCAGGGTGACAGTCCTCTATGGCTACACCTTC
CASRVTVLYGYTF
>-|TRBJ2-1|-|TRBV9
TGTGCCAGCAGCGTAGCTAGCACTAATGAGCAGTTCTTC
CASSVASTNEQFF
>-|TRBJ2-3|TRBD2|TRBV27
TGTGCCAGCACCCAAGCGGGGAGCACAGATACGCAGTATTTT
CASTQAGSTDTQYF
>once|TRBJ1-1|TRBD1|TRBV29-1
TGCAGCGTAACGGGACAGGAGAACACTGAAGCTTTCTTT
CSVTGQENTEAFF
>-|TRBJ2-5|TRBD2|TRBV3-1/TRBV3-2
TGTGCCAGCAGCCAAGGGGGAGGGGAGACCCAGTACTTC
CASSQGGGETQYF
>-|TRBJ1-2|TRBD1|TRBV28
TGTGCCAGCAGTCAGGGGGCTCACTATGGCTACACCTTC
CASSQGAHYGYTF
>once|TRBJ2-1|TRBD1|TRBV13
TGTGCCAGCAGCTTAGGAAGGACAGGGTACAATGAGCAGTTCTTC
CASSLGRTGYNEQFF
>-|TRBJ2-1|TRBD2|TRBV6-1
TGTGCCAGCAGTGGACCACTAGCGTGGTGGGAGGATGAGCAGTTCTTC
CASSGPLAWWEDEQFF
>few|TRBJ1-2|-|TRBV5-1
TGCGCCAGCAGCTTAGGGGGGGCGGACACAGGCCCTTATGGCTACACCTTC
CASSLGGADTGPYGYTF
>-|TRBJ2-2|-|TRBV6-6
TGTGCCAACCGGGACACTAACACCGGGGAGCTGTTTTTT
CANRDTNTGELFF
>-|TRBJ2-3|TRBD1|TRBV29-1
TGCAGCGTTGAAGATTCGGGGGACAGGGTGCCCGCAGATACGCAGTATTTT
CSVEDSGDRVPADTQYF